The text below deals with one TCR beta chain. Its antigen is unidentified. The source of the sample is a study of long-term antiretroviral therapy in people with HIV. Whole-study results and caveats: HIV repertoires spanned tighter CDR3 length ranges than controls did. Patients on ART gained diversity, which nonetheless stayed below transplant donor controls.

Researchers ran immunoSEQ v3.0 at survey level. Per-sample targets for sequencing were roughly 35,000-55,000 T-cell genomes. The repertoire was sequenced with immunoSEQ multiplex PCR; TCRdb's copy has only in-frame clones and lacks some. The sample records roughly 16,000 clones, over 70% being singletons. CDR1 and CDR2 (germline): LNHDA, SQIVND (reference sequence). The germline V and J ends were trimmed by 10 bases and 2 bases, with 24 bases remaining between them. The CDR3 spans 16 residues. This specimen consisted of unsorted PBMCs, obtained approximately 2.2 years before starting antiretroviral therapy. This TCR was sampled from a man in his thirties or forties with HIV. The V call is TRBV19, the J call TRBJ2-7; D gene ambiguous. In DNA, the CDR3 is TGTGCCACCTCATTTGGGGTATCCCCGGCGGCCTACGAGCAGTACTTC. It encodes CATSFGVSPAAYEQYF.